This T cell receptor beta chain emerged from a study of cytomegalovirus exposure and HLA in healthy donors. General observations from the study: One later analysis reportedly identified an Asian-associated ancestry cluster that showed fewer N-insertions than the approximately 710-donor mean. Reported findings show TCR beta sequences accurately forecast HLA-A and HLA-B alleles in most subjects.

Both 60 Vbeta primers and 13 Jbeta primers went into the PCR. Per the original data handling: Around 80 million unique TCR beta chains, around 10 million of them shared, were counted by a later analysis. The table came from immunoSEQ multiplex PCR; TCRdb's copy has only in-frame clones and leaves some out. The V and J calls and clone size are taken from that table; D and trimming were inferred from the DNA. The data hold about 77,000 clones, with around 78% observed a single time. Germline CDR1 is MRHNA and CDR2 is SNTAGT. This CDR3 has 14 residues. V shed 3 bases, J shed 2 bases, and the junction held 1 base outside the gene matches. As regards this clone: As yet, its antigen is unknown.

Sequenced sample: PBMCs. V and J are TRBV6-4 and TRBJ2-3, with TRBD1 identical over 8 bases. The receptor was derived from a man aged 40-49 years in good health and CMV-seronegative. The chain's CDR3 is CASSEQGATDTQYF. As DNA, the CDR3 is TGTGCCAGCAGTGAGCAGGGGGCCACAGATACGCAGTATTTT.